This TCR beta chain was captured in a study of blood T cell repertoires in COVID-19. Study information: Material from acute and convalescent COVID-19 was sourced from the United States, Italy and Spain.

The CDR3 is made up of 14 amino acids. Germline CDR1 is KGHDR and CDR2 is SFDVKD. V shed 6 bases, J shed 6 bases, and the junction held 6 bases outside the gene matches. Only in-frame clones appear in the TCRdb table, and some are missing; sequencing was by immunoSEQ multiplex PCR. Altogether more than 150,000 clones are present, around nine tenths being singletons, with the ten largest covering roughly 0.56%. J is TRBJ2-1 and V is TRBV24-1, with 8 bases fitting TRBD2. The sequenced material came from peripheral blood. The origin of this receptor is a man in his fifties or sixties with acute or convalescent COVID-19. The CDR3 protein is CATSSSGSGNEQFF. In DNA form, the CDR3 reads TGTGCCACCAGTTCGAGCGGGAGTGGCAATGAGCAGTTCTTC.